This section outlines one T cell receptor (beta chain) sequence together with its context. One end of the junction does not line up with germline, which may come from a read error. The CDR3 is 16 amino acids. In germline, CDR1 is SGHVS, CDR2 FQNEAQ. The source of the sample is a study of blood T cells in healthy people across ages. The authors ran a second PCR of about 6 to 11 cycles using a sample-barcoded 5' primer and a J-beta primer mix. From each sample, at least 2.5 million paired-end reads containing CDR3 were obtained. TCRdb processed the 5' RACE reads anew with MiXCR; each CDR3 protein has one entry. The sample has 700,000 to 1,000,000 distinct CDR3 sequences; around two fifths are singletons.

The sample taken for sequencing was blood. The sequence was collected from a man aged 60-69 years in good health. V gene TRBV7-8 combines with J gene TRBJ2-7; the match to TRBD1 covers 9 bases. This CDR3 is CASSSQGARSSFEQYF. As DNA, the CDR3 is TGTGCCAGCAGCTCACAGGGGGCGAGGTCATCCTTCGAGCAGTACTTC.